The 19 T cell receptor beta chains reported below all come from one sample, sequenced in a study of blood T cell repertoires in COVID-19. Data came from immunoSEQ multiplex PCR; TCRdb stores just in-frame clones and leaves some out. Here the sample spans over 65,000 clones, approximately 90% being singletons. What was sequenced was peripheral blood. Source of these receptors: a woman aged 55-70 years with acute or convalescent COVID-19.

The rearrangement uses TRBV7-2 and TRBJ1-4; possibly TRBD1 for D (5 bases). Germline CDR1 is SGHTA and CDR2 is FQGNSA. V lost 0 bases, J lost 4 bases, and 12 bases lay in between. The CDR3 covers 16 residues. DNA of the CDR3: TGTGCCAGCAGCTTAGCGGGGGGTCAGATTAATGAAAAACTGTTTTTT. Residues: CASSLAGGQINEKLFF.

The V and J genes are TRBV7-9 and TRBJ2-5, with D tentatively TRBD1 (6 bases). CDR3 length: 16 amino acids. Per the germline V gene, CDR1 is SEHNR and CDR2 is FQNEAQ (reference sequence). V lost 1 base to trimming and J lost 5 bases, with 17 bases between them. The CDR3, as DNA: TGTGCCAGCAGCTTAGACGGGACACAATTATCGGAGACCCAGTACTTC. Translated, it gives CASSLDGTQLSETQYF.

V gene TRBV2 combines with J gene TRBJ2-6; 9 bases map to TRBD1. The V gene's germline CDR1 is SNHLY and CDR2 FYNNEI. With 6 bases clipped from V and 2 bases from J, the junction kept 5 bases outside the gene matches. The CDR3 has 16 residues. This CDR3 reads CASSGDRGAGANVLTF. CDR3 nucleotide sequence: TGTGCCAGCAGCGGCGACAGGGGGGCTGGGGCCAACGTCCTGACTTTC.

V gene TRBV5-1 combines with J gene TRBJ2-2, with a possible D match to TRBD1 (6 bases). This CDR3 has 16 amino acids. Per germline, CDR1 SGHRS and CDR2 YFSETQ. V shed 3 bases and J shed 0 bases, with 12 bases lying between them. CDR3 DNA: TGCGCCAGCAGCTGGACAGCACGCGCGAACACCGGGGAGCTGTTTTTT. Protein: CASSWTARANTGELFF.

The V gene is TRBV5-1, the J gene TRBJ2-5; D is ambiguous. Germline CDR1 is SGHRS and CDR2 is YFSETQ. The V end lost 5 bases, the J end lost 1 base, and 12 bases lay between the germline ends. The CDR3 is 14 residues long. The CDR3 protein is CASREAAIQETQYF. CDR3 in DNA: TGCGCCAGCAGAGAGGCAGCGATCCAAGAGACCCAGTACTTC.

The chain links TRBV5-1 to TRBJ2-3, with a possible D match to TRBD1 (6 bases). Trimming took 0 bases from V and 2 from J, leaving 10 bases between them. This CDR3 has 15 residues. CDR1 and CDR2 (germline): SGHRS, YFSETQ. The CDR3 nucleotides are TGCGCCAGCAGCTTGGACAGGGCCGACACAGATACGCAGTATTTT. Translation: CASSLDRADTDTQYF.

This chain uses TRBV7-8 with TRBJ2-7; TRBD2 matches 9 bases. The CDR3 loop spans 15 amino acids. The junction had 3 bases not matched to a gene; V was cut back by 2 bases and J by 1 base. In germline, CDR1 is SGHVS, CDR2 FQNEAQ. CDR3 nucleotide sequence: TGTGCCAGCAGCTTAAGCCTAGCGGGATCCTACGAGCAGTACGTC. As protein: CASSLSLAGSYEQYV.

J is TRBJ2-5 and V is TRBV27; 10 positions match TRBD2. V trimming: 3 bases; J trimming: 4 bases; junction bases outside the gene matches: 8. Germline CDR1 reads MNHEY; CDR2 reads SMNVEV (reference sequence). CDR3 size: 16 residues. CDR3 protein: CASSFHGASGRETQYF. DNA of the CDR3: TGTGCCAGCAGTTTCCACGGAGCTAGCGGGAGAGAGACCCAGTACTTC.

This sequence joins TRBV19 and TRBJ1-1; tentative D call: TRBD1 (5 bases). The CDR3 consists of 16 residues. Deletions cut 7 bases from V and 2 bases from J, with 20 bases between. CDR1 and CDR2 from the germline V gene are LNHDA and SQIVND (reference sequence). The CDR3 region is CASIPEVGPINTEAFF. The CDR3 DNA follows: TGTGCCAGTATACCCGAGGTGGGGCCGATCAACACTGAAGCTTTCTTT. Full variable domain (missing parts from reference TRBV19 and TRBJ1-1): DGGITQSPKYLFRKEGQNVTLSCEQNLNHDAMYWYRQDPGQGLRLIYYSQIVNDFQKGDIAEGYSVSREKKESFPLTVTSAQKNPTAFYLCASIPEVGPINTEAFFGQGTRLTVV.

The table lists this clone with a few counts. The CDR3 nucleotides are TGCGCCAGCAGTGAGTCGATGGACAAGGGCCCAATTACAAATGGCTACACCTTC. It codes for CASSESMDKGPITNGYTF. J is TRBJ1-2 and V is TRBV10-1; a weak D match, TRBD1 (5 bases). Germline CDR1 WNHNN, CDR2 SYGVQD (reference sequence). V was shortened by 0 bases and J by 6 bases, with 23 bases between the two germline ends. The CDR3 has 18 residues.

The DNA of the CDR3 is TGTGCCAGCACCAGGGGGCCGATGAACACTGAAGCTTTCTTT. Protein: CASTRGPMNTEAFF. V gene TRBV3-1 (or the pseudogene TRBV3-2) combines with J gene TRBJ1-1; 8 bases align to TRBD1. The V segment lost 7 bases and the J segment 0 bases; nucleotides outside the gene matches: 4. The germline V gene has CDR1 LGHDT and CDR2 YNNKEL (reference sequence). This CDR3 contains 14 residues.

V and J are TRBV3-1 (or the pseudogene TRBV3-2) and TRBJ2-3; 8 nucleotides line up with TRBD2. Germline V gives CDR1 LGHDT, CDR2 YNNKEL (reference sequence). CDR3 size: 16 residues. The V and J ends lost 0 bases and 2 bases, in that order; junction bases with no gene match: 4. This CDR3 is CASSQDGTRYTDTQYF. CDR3 in DNA: TGTGCCAGCAGCCAAGATGGGACTAGATACACAGATACGCAGTATTTT.

The chain has TRBV27 and TRBJ2-1; a weak D match, TRBD1 (8 bases). The CDR3 totals 13 residues. CDR1 is MNHEY and CDR2 is SMNVEV in the germline V gene (reference sequence). The ends were cut back, 7 bases at V and 7 bases at J, with 14 bases in the middle. CDR3 DNA sequence: TGTGCCAGCAACATACAGGGGGGGAATGAGCAGTTCTTC. It is translated as CASNIQGGNEQFF.

This clone appeared a single time. The J gene is TRBJ2-3, the V gene TRBV10-1, with 9 bases matching TRBD2. V was pared by 6 bases and J by 2 bases, with 18 bases of the junction left unmatched. Germline V gene lookup returns CDR1 WNHNN and CDR2 SYGVQD (reference sequence). The CDR3 sequence is 19 residues long. CDR3 DNA: TGCGCCAGCAGGGCGGGGGTAGCGGGAGACTACATATACACAGATACGCAGTATTTT. Translation: CASRAGVAGDYIYTDTQYF.

CDR3 coding DNA: TGTGCCAGCGCCCGCCTAGGGGGCGAACCCCTCCACTTT. It translates to CASARLGGEPLHF. The chain links TRBV11-2 to TRBJ1-6; 7 bases are a match to TRBD1. This CDR3 contains 13 residues. Per the germline V gene, CDR1 is SGHAT and CDR2 is FQNNGV. J was trimmed by 12 bases and V by 8 bases; bases with no gene match: 10. The variable domain in full, with the rest retrieved from reference TRBV11-2 and TRBJ1-6, is EAGVAQSPRYKIIEKRQSVAFWCNPISGHATLYWYQQILGQGPKLLIQFQNNGVVDDSQLPKDRFSAERLKGVDSTLKIQPAKLEDSAVYLCASARLGGEPLHFGNGTRLTVT.

The chain is built from TRBV6-4 and TRBJ1-2; the D gene is possibly TRBD1 (6 bases). Trimming stripped 3 bases from V and 4 bases from J, with 9 bases between. Germline V gives CDR1 MRHNA, CDR2 SNTAGT. This CDR3 contains 13 residues. CDR3 protein: CASSELGGYGYTF. The CDR3 DNA follows: TGTGCCAGCAGTGAATTAGGGGGCTATGGCTACACCTTC.

J is TRBJ2-5 and V is TRBV3-1 (or the pseudogene TRBV3-2); a possible D gene is TRBD2 (7 bases). Trimming shortened V by 4 bases and J by 6 bases, and 18 bases separated the two germline ends. This CDR3 has 15 amino acids. The germline V gene has CDR1 LGHDT and CDR2 YNNKEL (reference sequence). In nucleotides, the CDR3 is TGTGCCAGCAGCCGGGGGGGGGCCGAAGTTAAGACCCAGTACTTC. Translated, it gives CASSRGGAEVKTQYF.

This chain connects TRBV24-1 to TRBJ1-6; no firm D call. The germline CDR1 and CDR2 sequences are KGHDR and SFDVKD. The CDR3 is 14 amino acids. Trimming left V 8 bases short and J 7 bases short, with 14 bases between. CDR3 protein: CATTESGRNSPLHF. The CDR3 DNA follows: TGTGCCACCACCGAATCAGGAAGAAATTCACCCCTCCACTTT.

The V and J genes are TRBV10-3 and TRBJ2-7, with D possibly TRBD2 on 5 matching bases. The V end was cut by 3 bases, the J end by 6 bases, with 12 bases between. Per germline, CDR1 ENHRY and CDR2 SYGVKD. The CDR3 runs 13 residues. The DNA of the CDR3 is TGTGCCATCAGTGAAGATTTCGGAGGCGAGCAGTACGTC. Encoded protein: CAISEDFGGEQYV.